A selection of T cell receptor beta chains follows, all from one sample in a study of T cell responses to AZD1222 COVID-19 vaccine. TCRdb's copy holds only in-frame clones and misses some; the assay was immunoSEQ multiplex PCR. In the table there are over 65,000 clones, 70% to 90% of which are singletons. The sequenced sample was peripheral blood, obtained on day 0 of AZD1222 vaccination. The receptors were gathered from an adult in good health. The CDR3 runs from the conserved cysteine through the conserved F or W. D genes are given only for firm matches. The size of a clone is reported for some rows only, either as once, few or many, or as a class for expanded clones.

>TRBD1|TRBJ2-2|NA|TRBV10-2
CASRTGGNTGELFF
TGCGCCAGCAGGACAGGGGGGAACACCGGGGAGCTGTTTTTT
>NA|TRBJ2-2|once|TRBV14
CASSQTNRNTGELFF
TGTGCCAGCAGCCAAACTAACAGAAACACCGGGGAGCTGTTTTTT
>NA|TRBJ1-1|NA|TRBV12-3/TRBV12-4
CASSLQGGTEAFF
TGTGCCAGCAGTTTACAGGGAGGGACTGAAGCTTTCTTT
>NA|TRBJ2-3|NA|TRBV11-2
CASSLSPSTDTQYF
TGTGCCAGCAGCTTATCCCCTTCCACAGATACGCAGTATTTT
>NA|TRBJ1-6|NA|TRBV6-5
CASSSVQGYNSPLHF
TGTGCCAGCAGTTCCGTTCAGGGTTATAATTCACCCCTCCACTTT
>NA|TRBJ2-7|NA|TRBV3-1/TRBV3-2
CASSSRVHEQYF
TGTGCCAGCAGCTCCCGGGTTCACGAGCAGTACTTC
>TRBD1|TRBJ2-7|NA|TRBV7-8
CASGLGQGASEQYF
TGTGCCAGCGGATTGGGACAGGGCGCCTCCGAGCAGTACTTC
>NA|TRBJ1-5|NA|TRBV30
CAWSRDLNQPQHF
TGTGCCTGGAGTAGGGATCTAAATCAGCCCCAGCATTTT
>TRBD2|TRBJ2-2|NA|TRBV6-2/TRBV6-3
CASSAQREVQGTGELFF
TGTGCCAGCAGTGCCCAACGGGAGGTCCAGGGCACCGGGGAGCTGTTTTTT
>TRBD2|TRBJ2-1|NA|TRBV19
CASSIARGGSYNEQFF
TGTGCCAGTAGTATAGCCCGGGGGGGCTCCTACAATGAGCAGTTCTTC
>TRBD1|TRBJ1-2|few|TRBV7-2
CASSLGTGRDGYTF
TGTGCCAGCAGCTTAGGGACAGGGAGAGATGGCTACACCTTC
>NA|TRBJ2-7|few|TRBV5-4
CASSLRYGYEQYF
TGTGCCAGCAGCTTAAGATACGGTTACGAGCAGTACTTC
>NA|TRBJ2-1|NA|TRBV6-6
CASSGTGLSSYNEQFF
TGTGCCAGCAGCGGCACAGGTCTGAGCTCCTACAATGAGCAGTTCTTC
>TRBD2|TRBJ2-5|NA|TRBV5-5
CASSGLAGGRQETQYF
TGTGCCAGCAGCGGTTTAGCGGGGGGGCGGCAAGAGACCCAGTACTTC
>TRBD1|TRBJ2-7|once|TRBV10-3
CATRRGTGTYEQYF
TGTGCCACCCGCCGGGGGACAGGGACCTACGAGCAGTACTTC
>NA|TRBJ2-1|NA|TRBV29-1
CSVRGRNEQFF
TGCAGCGTCAGGGGGAGGAATGAGCAGTTCTTC
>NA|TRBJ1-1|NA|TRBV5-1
CASSFDGWTEAFF
TGCGCCAGCAGCTTCGACGGGTGGACTGAAGCTTTCTTT
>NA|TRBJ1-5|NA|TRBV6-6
CASSTPSDSRNQPQHF
TGTGCCAGCAGTACCCCCTCGGACAGCCGCAATCAGCCCCAGCATTTT
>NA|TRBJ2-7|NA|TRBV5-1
CASSAGTQPAYEQYF
TGCGCCAGCAGCGCCGGGACACAACCCGCCTACGAGCAGTACTTC
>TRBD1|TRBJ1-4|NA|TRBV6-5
CASSYSPQGADEKLFF
TGTGCCAGCAGTTATAGTCCACAGGGGGCGGATGAAAAACTGTTTTTT
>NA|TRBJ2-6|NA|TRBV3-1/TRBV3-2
CASSIRTINSGANVLTF
TGTGCCAGCAGCATCCGGACAATTAACTCTGGGGCCAACGTCCTGACTTTC
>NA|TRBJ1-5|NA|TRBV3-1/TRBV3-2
CASSQENPALKINQPQHF
TGTGCCAGCAGCCAAGAAAACCCCGCCCTGAAGATCAATCAGCCCCAGCATTTT
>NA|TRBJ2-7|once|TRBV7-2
CASSPSGISSYEQYF
TGTGCCAGCAGCCCAAGCGGAATAAGCTCCTACGAGCAGTACTTC
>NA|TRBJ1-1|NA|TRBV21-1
CASSKTGEGTEAFF
TGTGCCAGCAGCAAAACAGGGGAAGGCACTGAAGCTTTCTTT
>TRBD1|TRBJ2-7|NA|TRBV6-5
CASSSKRTGKYEQYF
TGTGCCAGCAGCTCCAAACGGACAGGGAAATACGAGCAGTACTTC
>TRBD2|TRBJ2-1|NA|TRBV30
CAWSAPGRKTYNEQFF
TGTGCCTGGAGTGCCCCCGGGAGGAAAACCTACAATGAGCAGTTCTTC
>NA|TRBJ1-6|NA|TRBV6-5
CASSQQAPLHF
TGTGCCAGCAGTCAACAGGCCCCCCTCCACTTT
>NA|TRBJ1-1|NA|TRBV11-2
CASSLAAGLNTEAFF
TGTGCCAGCAGCTTAGCTGCAGGGCTGAACACTGAAGCTTTCTTT
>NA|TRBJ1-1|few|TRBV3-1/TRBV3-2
CASSQPSGAAIEAFF
TGTGCCAGCAGCCAACCCTCAGGGGCGGCCATTGAAGCTTTCTTT
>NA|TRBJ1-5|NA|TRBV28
CASSLMSLLGSHQPQHF
TGTGCCAGCAGCCTGATGTCGCTCCTTGGTAGTCATCAGCCCCAGCATTTT
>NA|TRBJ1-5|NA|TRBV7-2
CASSPTTVNQPQHF
TGTGCCAGCAGCCCGACGACAGTCAATCAGCCCCAGCATTTT
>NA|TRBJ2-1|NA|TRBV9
CASSLGSASYNEQFF
TGTGCCAGCAGCCTCGGCAGCGCCTCCTACAATGAGCAGTTCTTC
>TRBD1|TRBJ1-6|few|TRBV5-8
CASSLGQGSSYNSPLHF
TGTGCCAGCAGCTTAGGACAGGGCAGCTCCTATAATTCACCCCTCCACTTT
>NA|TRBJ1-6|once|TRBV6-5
CASRILANSPLHF
TGTGCCAGCAGAATTCTGGCTAATTCACCCCTCCACTTT
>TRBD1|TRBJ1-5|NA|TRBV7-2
CASSLAPGGQGPQHF
TGTGCCAGCAGCTTAGCCCCAGGGGGTCAAGGGCCCCAGCATTTT
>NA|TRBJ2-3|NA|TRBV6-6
CASSFKADTQYF
TGTGCCAGCAGTTTCAAAGCAGATACGCAGTATTTT
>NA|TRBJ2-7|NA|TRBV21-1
CASSNRSGGTYEQYF
TGTGCCAGCAGCAATCGTAGCGGGGGGACCTACGAGCAGTACTTC